The rows below give T cell receptor beta chains drawn from one sample of a study of T cells in Graves' hyperthyroidism and ophthalmopathy. TCRdb processed the multiplex PCR reads anew with MiXCR; each CDR3 protein has one entry. The data contain under 500,000 distinct CDR3 sequences, 11% to 15% of them singletons. Input material: blood. These receptors were obtained from a man in his fifties or sixties with Graves' ophthalmopathy. Both conserved end residues are part of each CDR3. Fields, in order: J gene, V gene, CDR3 protein.

J: TRBJ2-7
V: TRBV6-2/TRBV6-3
CDR3: CASVLGGSSYEQYF

J: TRBJ2-7
V: TRBV3-1
CDR3: CASSLGTSGAYEQYF

J: TRBJ2-3
V: TRBV5-1
CDR3: CASSQTSGRAPTDTQYF

J: TRBJ2-7
V: TRBV7-9
CDR3: CASSLESGGAYEQYF

J: TRBJ1-3
V: TRBV11-2
CDR3: CASSLVGGGPGNTIYF

J: TRBJ1-1
V: TRBV27
CDR3: CASRRTGDTEAFF

J: TRBJ1-3
V: TRBV30
CDR3: CAWTGKGIGNTIYF

J: TRBJ2-2
V: TRBV30
CDR3: CAWSSGTSGRGTGELFF

J: TRBJ2-7
V: TRBV20-1
CDR3: CSARVGGRDYEQYF

J: TRBJ2-2
V: TRBV2
CDR3: CASSEARTGELFF

J: TRBJ1-4
V: TRBV7-8
CDR3: CASSRGQGPEKLFF

J: TRBJ1-6
V: TRBV5-1
CDR3: CASSGSRFALNSPLHF

J: TRBJ1-3
V: TRBV6-1
CDR3: CASSEALGGASGNTIYF

J: TRBJ1-3
V: TRBV3-1
CDR3: CASSQDLRNTIYF

J: TRBJ1-1
V: TRBV2
CDR3: CASIGNSDTEAFF

J: TRBJ2-3
V: TRBV7-3
CDR3: CASSLTGRVEVRTDTQYF

J: TRBJ1-2
V: TRBV3-1
CDR3: CASSQDHARSYGYTF

J: TRBJ2-6
V: TRBV7-8
CDR3: CASRSLRARGANVLTF

J: TRBJ2-1
V: TRBV28
CDR3: CASSNHRGIWNEQFF

J: TRBJ2-5
V: TRBV11-2
CDR3: CASSFDVRETQYF

J: TRBJ1-3
V: TRBV14
CDR3: CASSQTPGQTGFSGNTIYF

J: TRBJ2-7
V: TRBV5-1
CDR3: CASSPDRFYEQYF

J: TRBJ2-1
V: TRBV3-1
CDR3: CASSQVRQSSYNEQFF

J: TRBJ2-7
V: TRBV19
CDR3: CASSRGPTSYEQYF

J: TRBJ1-2
V: TRBV7-9
CDR3: CASIGDIPSGYTF

J: TRBJ2-5
V: TRBV5-1
CDR3: CASSFGLAVQQGTQYF

J: TRBJ2-7
V: TRBV10-1
CDR3: CASSGSRYSEQYF

J: TRBJ1-1
V: TRBV29-1
CDR3: CSVATVMNTEAFF

J: TRBJ2-3
V: TRBV7-6
CDR3: CASSNSGIRGSTDTQYF

J: TRBJ1-1
V: TRBV7-9
CDR3: CASSPEINTEAFF

J: TRBJ2-7
V: TRBV12-3/TRBV12-4
CDR3: CASSLTAGEQYF

J: TRBJ2-3
V: TRBV10-3
CDR3: CAIKPNSGRAKDTQYF

J: TRBJ2-1
V: TRBV11-2
CDR3: CASINKSRGRSYEQFF

J: TRBJ1-3
V: TRBV3-1
CDR3: CASSQLTGNTIYF

J: TRBJ2-5
V: TRBV7-9
CDR3: CASRTSGTPRETQYF

J: TRBJ2-5
V: TRBV5-1
CDR3: CASKRASGDQETQYF

J: TRBJ2-7
V: TRBV6-5
CDR3: CASSYEVSGGDEQYF

J: TRBJ1-1
V: TRBV6-1
CDR3: CASSEFSMNTEAFF

J: TRBJ1-2
V: TRBV4-1
CDR3: CASRHTVRGTRYGYTF

J: TRBJ2-1
V: TRBV6-1
CDR3: CASSKLARGHEQFF

J: TRBJ1-1
V: TRBV3-1
CDR3: CASSQVTGNTEAFF

J: TRBJ2-1
V: TRBV9
CDR3: CASSVGPQGPNEQFF

J: TRBJ2-5
V: TRBV20-1
CDR3: CSARPRGLAGRETQYF

J: TRBJ1-1
V: TRBV12-3/TRBV12-4
CDR3: CASSFAGATEAFF

J: TRBJ2-7
V: TRBV20-1
CDR3: CSARDRKTVSYVQYF

J: TRBJ1-3
V: TRBV10-3
CDR3: CAIAGSPGNTIYF

J: TRBJ2-5
V: TRBV4-1
CDR3: CASSHPRTSAQETQYF

J: TRBJ2-3
V: TRBV14
CDR3: CASSQDLGTGFTDTQYF

J: TRBJ2-5
V: TRBV7-2
CDR3: CASSRLRGPQETQYF

J: TRBJ1-6
V: TRBV15
CDR3: CATSRDTSYNSPLHF

J: TRBJ1-1
V: TRBV15
CDR3: CATSGDRAGNTEAFF

J: TRBJ2-1
V: TRBV7-2
CDR3: CASSLSSYRNEQFF

J: TRBJ2-7
V: TRBV12-3/TRBV12-4
CDR3: CASSLISGTSPTEQYF

J: TRBJ2-1
V: TRBV7-2
CDR3: CASSAPGLAGYEQFF